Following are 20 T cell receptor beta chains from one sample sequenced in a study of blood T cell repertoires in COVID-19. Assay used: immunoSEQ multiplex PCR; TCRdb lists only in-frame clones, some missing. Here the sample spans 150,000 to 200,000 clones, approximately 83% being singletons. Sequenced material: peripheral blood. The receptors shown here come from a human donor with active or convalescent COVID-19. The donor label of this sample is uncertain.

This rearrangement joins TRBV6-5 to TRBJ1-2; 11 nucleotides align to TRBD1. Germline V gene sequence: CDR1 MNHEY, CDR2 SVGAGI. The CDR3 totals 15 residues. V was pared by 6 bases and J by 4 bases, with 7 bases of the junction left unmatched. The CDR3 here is CASRPPGQGGYGYTF. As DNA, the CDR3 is TGTGCCAGCAGACCGCCGGGACAGGGGGGCTATGGCTACACCTTC.

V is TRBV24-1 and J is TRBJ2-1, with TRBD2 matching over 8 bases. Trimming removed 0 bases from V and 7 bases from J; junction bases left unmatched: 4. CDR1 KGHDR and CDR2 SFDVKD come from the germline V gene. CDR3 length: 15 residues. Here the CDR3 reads CATSDLGGRLNEQFF. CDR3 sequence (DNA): TGTGCCACCAGTGATTTGGGCGGGAGGTTGAATGAGCAGTTCTTC.

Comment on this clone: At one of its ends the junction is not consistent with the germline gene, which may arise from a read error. The CDR3 bases are TGTGCCATCAGTGAGATAGGACTAGCGGGAGCGAGCTTC. Its translation: CAISEIGLAGASF. This chain links TRBV10-3 with TRBJ2-7, with 13 bases fitting TRBD2. CDR3 length: 13 amino acids. CDR1 is ENHRY and CDR2 is SYGVKD in the germline V gene.

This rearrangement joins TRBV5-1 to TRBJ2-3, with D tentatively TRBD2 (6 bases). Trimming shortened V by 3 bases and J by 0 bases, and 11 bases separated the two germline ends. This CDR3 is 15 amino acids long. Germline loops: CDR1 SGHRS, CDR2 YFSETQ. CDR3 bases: TGCGCCAGCAGCTGGGGGGATCCTAGCACAGATACGCAGTATTTT. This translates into CASSWGDPSTDTQYF.

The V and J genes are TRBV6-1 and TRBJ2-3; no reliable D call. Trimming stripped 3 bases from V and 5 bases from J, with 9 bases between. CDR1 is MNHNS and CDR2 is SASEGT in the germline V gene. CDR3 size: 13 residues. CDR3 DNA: TGTGCCAGCAGTGACGAGTTAAGAGATACGCAGTATTTT. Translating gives CASSDELRDTQYF.

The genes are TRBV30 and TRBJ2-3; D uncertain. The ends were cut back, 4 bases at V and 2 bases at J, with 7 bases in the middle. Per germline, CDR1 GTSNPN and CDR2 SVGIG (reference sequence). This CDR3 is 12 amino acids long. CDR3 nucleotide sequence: TGTGCCTGGACCCCTTCCACAGATACGCAGTATTTT. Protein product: CAWTPSTDTQYF. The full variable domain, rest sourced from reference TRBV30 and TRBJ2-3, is SQTIHQWPATLVQPVGSPLSLECTVEGTSNPNLYWYRQAAGRGLQLLFYSVGIGQISSEVPQNLSASRPQDRQFILSSKKLLLSDSGFYLCAWTPSTDTQYFGPGTRLTVL.

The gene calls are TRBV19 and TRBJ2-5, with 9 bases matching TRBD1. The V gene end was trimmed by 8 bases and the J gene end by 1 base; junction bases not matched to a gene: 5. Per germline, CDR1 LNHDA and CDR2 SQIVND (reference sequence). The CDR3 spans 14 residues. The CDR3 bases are TGTGCCAGTGGGACAGGGACCTTCCAAGAGACCCAGTACTTC. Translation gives CASGTGTFQETQYF.

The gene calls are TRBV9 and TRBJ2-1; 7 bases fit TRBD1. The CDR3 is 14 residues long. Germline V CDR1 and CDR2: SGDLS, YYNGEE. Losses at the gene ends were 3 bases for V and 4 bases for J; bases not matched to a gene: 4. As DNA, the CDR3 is TGTGCCAGCAGCGCCTGGACAGGTTACAATGAGCAGTTCTTC. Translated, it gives CASSAWTGYNEQFF.

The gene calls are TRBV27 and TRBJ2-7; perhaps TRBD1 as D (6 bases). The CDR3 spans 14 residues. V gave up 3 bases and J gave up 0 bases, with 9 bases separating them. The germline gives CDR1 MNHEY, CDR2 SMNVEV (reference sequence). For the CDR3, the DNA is TGTGCCAGCAGTTTCAGGGGCCGCTCCTACGAGCAGTACTTC. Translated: CASSFRGRSYEQYF.

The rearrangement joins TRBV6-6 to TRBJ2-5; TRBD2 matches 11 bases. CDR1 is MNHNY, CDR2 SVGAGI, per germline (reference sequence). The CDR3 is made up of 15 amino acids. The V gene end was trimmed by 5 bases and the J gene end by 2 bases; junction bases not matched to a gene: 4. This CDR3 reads CASSPVAGGQETQYF. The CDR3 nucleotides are TGTGCCAGCAGTCCCGTAGCGGGGGGGCAAGAGACCCAGTACTTC.

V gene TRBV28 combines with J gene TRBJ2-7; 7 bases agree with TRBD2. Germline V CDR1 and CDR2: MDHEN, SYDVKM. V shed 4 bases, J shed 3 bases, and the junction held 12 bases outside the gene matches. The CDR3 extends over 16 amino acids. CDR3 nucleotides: TGTGCCAGCAGTTCCGGGTGGACGGGGGGTAACTACGAGCAGTACTTC. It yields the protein CASSSGWTGGNYEQYF.

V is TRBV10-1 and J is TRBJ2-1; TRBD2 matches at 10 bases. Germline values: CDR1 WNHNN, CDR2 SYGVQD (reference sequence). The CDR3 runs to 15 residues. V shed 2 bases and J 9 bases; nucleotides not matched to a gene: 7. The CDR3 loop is CASSEPIAGGGEQFF. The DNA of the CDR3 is TGCGCCAGCAGTGAGCCGATAGCGGGAGGTGGTGAGCAGTTCTTC.

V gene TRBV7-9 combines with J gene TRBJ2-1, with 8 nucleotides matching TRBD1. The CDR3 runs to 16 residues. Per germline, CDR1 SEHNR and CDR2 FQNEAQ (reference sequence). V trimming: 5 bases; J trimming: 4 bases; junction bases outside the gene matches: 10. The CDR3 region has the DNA TGTGCCAGCAGCAACCTCAGGGGGCGAAAATACAATGAGCAGTTCTTC. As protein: CASSNLRGRKYNEQFF.

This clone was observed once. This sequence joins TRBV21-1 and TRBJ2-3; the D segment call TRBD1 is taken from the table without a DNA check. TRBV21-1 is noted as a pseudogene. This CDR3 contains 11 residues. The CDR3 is CASEQRKGAFF. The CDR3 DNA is TGTGCCAGCGAACAGCGGAAGGGGGCCTTTTTT.

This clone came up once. CDR3 coding DNA: TGCGCCAGCAGCTTACTAACGGGACAGGGGGCCGGTGGCTACACCTTC. This sequence encodes CASSLLTGQGAGGYTF. This chain joins TRBV5-1 and TRBJ1-2; 12 positions agree with TRBD1. The CDR3 consists of 16 residues. V shed 2 bases and J 7 bases; nucleotides not matched to a gene: 9. The germline gives CDR1 SGHRS, CDR2 YFSETQ.

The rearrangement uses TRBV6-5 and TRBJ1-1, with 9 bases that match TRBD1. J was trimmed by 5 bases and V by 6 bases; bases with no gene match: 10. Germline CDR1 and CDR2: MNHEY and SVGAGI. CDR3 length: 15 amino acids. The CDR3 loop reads CASRGFGQGRTEAFF. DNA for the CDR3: TGTGCCAGCAGGGGCTTTGGACAGGGGCGAACTGAAGCTTTCTTT.

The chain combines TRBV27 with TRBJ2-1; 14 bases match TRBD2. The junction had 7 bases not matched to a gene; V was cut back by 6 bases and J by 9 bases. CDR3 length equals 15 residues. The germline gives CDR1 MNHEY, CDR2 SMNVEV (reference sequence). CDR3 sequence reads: CASSRLAGGHGEQFF. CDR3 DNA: TGTGCCAGCAGCCGACTAGCGGGGGGGCACGGTGAGCAGTTCTTC.

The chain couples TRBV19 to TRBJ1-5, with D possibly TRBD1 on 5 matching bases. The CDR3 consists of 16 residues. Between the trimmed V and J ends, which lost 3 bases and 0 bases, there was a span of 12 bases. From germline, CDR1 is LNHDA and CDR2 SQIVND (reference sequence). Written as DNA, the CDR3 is TGTGCCAGTAGTATCTGGGGCCCGGATAGCAATCAGCCCCAGCATTTT. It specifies CASSIWGPDSNQPQHF.

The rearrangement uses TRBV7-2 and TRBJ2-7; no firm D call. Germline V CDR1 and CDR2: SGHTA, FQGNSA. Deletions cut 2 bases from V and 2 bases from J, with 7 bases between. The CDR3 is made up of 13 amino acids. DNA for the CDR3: TGTGCCAGCAGCTTAACATTTACCTACGAGCAGTACTTC. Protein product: CASSLTFTYEQYF.

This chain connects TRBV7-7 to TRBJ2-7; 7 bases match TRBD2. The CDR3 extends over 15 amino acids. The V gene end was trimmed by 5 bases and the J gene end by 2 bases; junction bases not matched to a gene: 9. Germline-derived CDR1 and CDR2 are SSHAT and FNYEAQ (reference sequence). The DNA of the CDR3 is TGTGCCAGCAGCCGGGGAAGGGAGGGGACCTACGAGCAGTACTTC. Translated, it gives CASSRGREGTYEQYF.